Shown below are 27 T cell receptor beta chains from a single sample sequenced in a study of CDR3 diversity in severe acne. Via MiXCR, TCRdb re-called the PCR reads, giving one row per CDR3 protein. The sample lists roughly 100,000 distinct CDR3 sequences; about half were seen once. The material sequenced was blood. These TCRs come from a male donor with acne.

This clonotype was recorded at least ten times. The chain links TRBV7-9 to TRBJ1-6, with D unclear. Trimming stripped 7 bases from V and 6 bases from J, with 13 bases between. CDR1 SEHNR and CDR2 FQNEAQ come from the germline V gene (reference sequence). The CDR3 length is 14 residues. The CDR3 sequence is CASNQEAANSPLHF. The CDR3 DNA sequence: TGTGCCAGCAATCAGGAGGCAGCTAATTCACCCCTCCACTTT. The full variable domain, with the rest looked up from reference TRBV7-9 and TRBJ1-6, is DTGVSQNPRHKITKRGQNVTFRCDPISEHNRLYWYRQTLGQGPEFLTYFQNEAQLEKSRLLSDRFSAERPKGSFSTLEIQRTEQGDSAMYLCASNQEAANSPLHFGNGTRLTVT.

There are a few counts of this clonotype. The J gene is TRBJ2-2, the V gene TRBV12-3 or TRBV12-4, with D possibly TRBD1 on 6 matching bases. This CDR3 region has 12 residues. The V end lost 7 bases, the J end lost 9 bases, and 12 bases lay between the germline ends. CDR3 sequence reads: CASNPTGRELFF. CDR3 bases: TGTGCCAGCAACCCGACAGGTCGGGAGCTGTTTTTT.

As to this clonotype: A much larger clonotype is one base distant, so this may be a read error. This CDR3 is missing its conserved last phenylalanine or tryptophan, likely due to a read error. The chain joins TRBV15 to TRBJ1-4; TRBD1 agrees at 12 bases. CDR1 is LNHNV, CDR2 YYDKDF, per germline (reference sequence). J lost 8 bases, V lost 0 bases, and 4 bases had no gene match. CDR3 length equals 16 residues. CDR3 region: CATSRESGTGGEKLFL. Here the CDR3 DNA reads TGTGCCACCAGCAGAGAGTCCGGGACAGGGGGCGAAAAACTGTTTCTT.

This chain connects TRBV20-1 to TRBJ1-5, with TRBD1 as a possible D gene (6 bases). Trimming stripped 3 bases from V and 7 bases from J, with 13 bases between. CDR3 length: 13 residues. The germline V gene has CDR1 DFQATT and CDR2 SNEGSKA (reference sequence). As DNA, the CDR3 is TGCAGTGCTAGCAACAGGGTTGAACAGCCCCAGCATTTT. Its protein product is CSASNRVEQPQHF.

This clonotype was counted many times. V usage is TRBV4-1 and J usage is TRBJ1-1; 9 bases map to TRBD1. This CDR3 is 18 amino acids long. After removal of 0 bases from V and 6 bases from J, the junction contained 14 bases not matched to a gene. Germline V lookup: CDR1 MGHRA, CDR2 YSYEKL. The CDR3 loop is CASSQDPPYGTGIAEAFF. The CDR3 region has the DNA TGCGCCAGCAGCCAAGACCCGCCCTATGGGACAGGGATTGCTGAAGCTTTCTTT.

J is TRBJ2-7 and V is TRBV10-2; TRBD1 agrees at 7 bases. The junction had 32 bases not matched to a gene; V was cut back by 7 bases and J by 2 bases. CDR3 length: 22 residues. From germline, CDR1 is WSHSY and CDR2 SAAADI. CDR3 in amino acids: CASIVGVRASSSHRGNTYEQYF. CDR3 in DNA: TGCGCCAGCATTGTGGGAGTTCGGGCCAGCAGTTCTCACAGGGGTAATACCTACGAGCAGTACTTC.

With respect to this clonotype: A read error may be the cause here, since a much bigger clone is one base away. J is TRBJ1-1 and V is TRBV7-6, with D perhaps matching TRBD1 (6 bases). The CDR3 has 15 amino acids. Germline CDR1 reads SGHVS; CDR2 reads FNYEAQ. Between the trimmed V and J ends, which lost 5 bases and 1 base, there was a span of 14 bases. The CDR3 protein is CASSAIGRGNTEAFF. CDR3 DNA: TGTGCCAGCAGCGCGATAGGCAGGGGGAACACTGAAGCTTTCTTT.

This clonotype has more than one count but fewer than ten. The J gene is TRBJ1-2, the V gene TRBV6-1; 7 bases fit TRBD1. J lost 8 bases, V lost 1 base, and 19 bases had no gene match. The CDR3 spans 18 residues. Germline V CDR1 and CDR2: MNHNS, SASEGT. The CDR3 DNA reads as TGTGCCAGCAGTGAAGATCGATGGGACAGCGCTGCTTGGTGGGGCTACACCTTC. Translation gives CASSEDRWDSAAWWGYTF.

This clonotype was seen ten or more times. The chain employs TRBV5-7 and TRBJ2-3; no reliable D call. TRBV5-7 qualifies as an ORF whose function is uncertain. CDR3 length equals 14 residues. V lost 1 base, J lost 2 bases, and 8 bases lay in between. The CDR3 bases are TGTGCCAGCAGCTTGCGAGCCTTCACAGATACGCAGTATTTT. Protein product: CASSLRAFTDTQYF.

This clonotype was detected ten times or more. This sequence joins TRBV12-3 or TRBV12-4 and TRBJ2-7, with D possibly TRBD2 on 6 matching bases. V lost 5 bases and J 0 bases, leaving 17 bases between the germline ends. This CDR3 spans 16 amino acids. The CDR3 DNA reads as TGTGCCAGCAGTCTTCGAGGACTCGGGGGCTCCTACGAGCAGTACTTC. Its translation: CASSLRGLGGSYEQYF.

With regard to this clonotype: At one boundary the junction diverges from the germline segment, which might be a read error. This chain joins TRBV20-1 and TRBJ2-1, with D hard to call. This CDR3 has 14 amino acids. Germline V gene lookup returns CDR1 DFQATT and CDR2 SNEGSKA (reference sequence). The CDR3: CSARERRTANVQSF. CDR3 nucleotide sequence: TGCAGTGCTAGAGAGCGTAGGACCGCCAATGTGCAGTCCTTC.

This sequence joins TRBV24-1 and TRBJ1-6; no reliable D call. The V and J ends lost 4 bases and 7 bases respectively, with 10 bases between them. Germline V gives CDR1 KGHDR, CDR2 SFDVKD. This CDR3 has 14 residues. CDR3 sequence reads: CATSDRNGNSPLHF. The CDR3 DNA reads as TGTGCCACCAGTGACCGGAATGGGAATTCACCCCTCCACTTT.

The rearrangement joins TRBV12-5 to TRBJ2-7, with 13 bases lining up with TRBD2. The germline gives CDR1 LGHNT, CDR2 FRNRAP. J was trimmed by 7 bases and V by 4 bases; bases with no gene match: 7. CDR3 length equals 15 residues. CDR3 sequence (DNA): TGTGCTAGTGGTTCACTAGCGGGAGGGCCGGGGGAGCAGTACTTC. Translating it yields CASGSLAGGPGEQYF.

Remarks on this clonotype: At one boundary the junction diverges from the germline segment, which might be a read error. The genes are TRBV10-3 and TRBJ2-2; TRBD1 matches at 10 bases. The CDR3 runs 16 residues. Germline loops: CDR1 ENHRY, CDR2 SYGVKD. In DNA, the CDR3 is TGTGCCAGCAGTGGCCGGGACAGGGGTAACACCGGGGAGCTGTTTTTT. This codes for CASSGRDRGNTGELFF.

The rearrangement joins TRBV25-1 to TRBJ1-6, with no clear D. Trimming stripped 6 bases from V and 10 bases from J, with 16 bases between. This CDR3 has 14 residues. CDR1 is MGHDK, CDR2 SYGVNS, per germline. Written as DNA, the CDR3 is TGTGCCAGCAGCAATACAAGGGATGGATCACCCCTCCACTTT. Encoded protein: CASSNTRDGSPLHF. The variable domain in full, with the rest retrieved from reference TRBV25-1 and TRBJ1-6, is EADIYQTPRYLVIGTGKKITLECSQTMGHDKMYWYQQDPGMELHLIHYSYGVNSTEKGDLSSESTVSRIRTEHFPLTLESARPSHTSQYLCASSNTRDGSPLHFGNGTRLTVT.

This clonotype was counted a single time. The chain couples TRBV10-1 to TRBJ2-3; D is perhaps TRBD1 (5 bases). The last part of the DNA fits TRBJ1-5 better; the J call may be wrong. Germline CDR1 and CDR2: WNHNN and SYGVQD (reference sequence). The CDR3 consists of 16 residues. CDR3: CASSDPGRTSTDTQHF. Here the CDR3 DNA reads TGCGCCAGCAGTGATCCGGGACGGACTAGCACAGATACGCAGCATTTT.

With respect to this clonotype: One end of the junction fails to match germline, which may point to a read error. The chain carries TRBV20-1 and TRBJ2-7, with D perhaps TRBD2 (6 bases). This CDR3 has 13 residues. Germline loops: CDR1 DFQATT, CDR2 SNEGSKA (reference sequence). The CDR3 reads CSARGRGSYEQYF. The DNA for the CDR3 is TGCAGTGCCAGAGGGCGGGGATCCTACGAGCAGTACTTC.

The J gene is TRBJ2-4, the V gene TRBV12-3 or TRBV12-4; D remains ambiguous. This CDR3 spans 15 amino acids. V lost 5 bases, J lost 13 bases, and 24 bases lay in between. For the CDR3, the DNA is TGTGCCAGCAGTCCCCATCGGGTTGATGGATCGGTCCAGTACTTC. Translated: CASSPHRVDGSVQYF.

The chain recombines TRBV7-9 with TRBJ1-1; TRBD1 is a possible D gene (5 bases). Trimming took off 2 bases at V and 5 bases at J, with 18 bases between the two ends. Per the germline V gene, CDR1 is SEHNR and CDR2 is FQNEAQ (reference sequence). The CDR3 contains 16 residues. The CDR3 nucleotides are TGTGCCAGCAGCTTATGGGCGTCTCGGGGGTGGACTGAAGCTTTCTTT. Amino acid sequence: CASSLWASRGWTEAFF.

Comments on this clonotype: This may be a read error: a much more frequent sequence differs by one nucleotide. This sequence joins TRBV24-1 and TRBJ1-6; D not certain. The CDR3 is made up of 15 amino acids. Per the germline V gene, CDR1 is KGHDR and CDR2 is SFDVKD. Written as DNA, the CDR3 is TGTGCCACCAGTGATTCGGCGGATTATAATCCACCCCTCCACTTT. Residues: CATSDSADYNPPLHF.

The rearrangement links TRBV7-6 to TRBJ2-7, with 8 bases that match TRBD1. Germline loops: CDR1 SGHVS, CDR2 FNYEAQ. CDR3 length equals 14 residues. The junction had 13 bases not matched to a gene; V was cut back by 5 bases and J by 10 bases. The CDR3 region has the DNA TGTGCCAGCAGCGGGGGGACAGGCGGTTCCACCCAGTACTTC. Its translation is CASSGGTGGSTQYF.

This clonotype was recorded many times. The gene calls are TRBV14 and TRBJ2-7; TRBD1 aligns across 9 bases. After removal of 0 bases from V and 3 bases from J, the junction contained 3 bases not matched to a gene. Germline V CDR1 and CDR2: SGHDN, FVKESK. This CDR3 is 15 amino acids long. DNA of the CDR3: TGTGCCAGCAGCCAAGATGGGACAGGGTACTACGAGCAGTACTTC. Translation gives CASSQDGTGYYEQYF.

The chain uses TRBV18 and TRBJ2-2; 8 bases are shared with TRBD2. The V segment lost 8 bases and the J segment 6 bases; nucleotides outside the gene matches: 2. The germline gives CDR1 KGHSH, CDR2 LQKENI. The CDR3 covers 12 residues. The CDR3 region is CASEAGAGELFF. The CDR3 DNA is TGTGCCAGCGAAGCGGGAGCCGGGGAGCTGTTTTTT.

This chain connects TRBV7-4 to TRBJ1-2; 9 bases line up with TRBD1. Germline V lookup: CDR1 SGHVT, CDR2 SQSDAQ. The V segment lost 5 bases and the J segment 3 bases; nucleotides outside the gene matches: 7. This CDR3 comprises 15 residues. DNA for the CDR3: TGTGCCAGCAGCCCAGGAGGGGACAGGGACTATGGCTACACCTTC. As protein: CASSPGGDRDYGYTF.

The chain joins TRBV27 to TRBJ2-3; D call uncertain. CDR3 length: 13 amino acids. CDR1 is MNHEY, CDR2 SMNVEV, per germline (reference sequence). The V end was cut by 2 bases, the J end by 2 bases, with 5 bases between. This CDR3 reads CASSLMTTDTQYF. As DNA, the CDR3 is TGTGCCAGCAGTTTAATGACCACAGATACGCAGTATTTT.

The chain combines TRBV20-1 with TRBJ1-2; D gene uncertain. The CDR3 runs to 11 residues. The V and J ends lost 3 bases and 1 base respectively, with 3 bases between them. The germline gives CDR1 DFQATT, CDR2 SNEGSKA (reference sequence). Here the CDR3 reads CSARINYGYTF. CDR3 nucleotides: TGCAGTGCTAGGATTAACTATGGCTACACCTTC.

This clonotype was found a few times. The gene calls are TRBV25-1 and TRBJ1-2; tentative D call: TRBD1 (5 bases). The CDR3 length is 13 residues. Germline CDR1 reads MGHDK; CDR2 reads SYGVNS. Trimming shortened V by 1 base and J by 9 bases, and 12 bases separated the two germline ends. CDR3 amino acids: CASSELGRDSYTF. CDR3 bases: TGTGCCAGCAGTGAATTGGGCAGGGATAGCTACACCTTC.